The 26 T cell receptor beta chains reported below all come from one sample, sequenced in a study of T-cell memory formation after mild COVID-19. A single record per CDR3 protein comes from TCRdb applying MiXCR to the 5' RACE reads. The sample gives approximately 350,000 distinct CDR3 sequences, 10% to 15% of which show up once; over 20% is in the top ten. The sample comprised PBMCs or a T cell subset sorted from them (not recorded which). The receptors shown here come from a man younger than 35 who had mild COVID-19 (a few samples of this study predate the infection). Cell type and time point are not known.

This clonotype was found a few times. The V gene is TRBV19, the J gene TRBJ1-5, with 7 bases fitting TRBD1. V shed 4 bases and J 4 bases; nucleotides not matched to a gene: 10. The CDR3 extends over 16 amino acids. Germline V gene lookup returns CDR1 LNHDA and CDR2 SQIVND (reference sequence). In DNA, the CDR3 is TGTGCCAGTAGTACAGAGTGGACAGGCAAAAATCAGCCCCAGCATTTT. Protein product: CASSTEWTGKNQPQHF.

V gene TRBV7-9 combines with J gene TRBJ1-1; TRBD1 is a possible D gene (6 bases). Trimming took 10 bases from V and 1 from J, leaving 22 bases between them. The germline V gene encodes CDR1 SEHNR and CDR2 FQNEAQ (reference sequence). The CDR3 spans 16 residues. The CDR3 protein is CATPTTGTDRNTEAFF. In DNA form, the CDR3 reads TGTGCCACCCCCACGACAGGTACGGATCGGAACACTGAAGCTTTCTTT.

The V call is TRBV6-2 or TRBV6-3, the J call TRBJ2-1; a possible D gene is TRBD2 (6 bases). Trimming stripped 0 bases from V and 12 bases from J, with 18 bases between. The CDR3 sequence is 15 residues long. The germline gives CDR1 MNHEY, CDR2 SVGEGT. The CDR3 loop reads CASSYSGGEPPLQFF. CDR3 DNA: TGTGCCAGCAGTTACTCAGGCGGGGAGCCACCTTTGCAGTTCTTC.

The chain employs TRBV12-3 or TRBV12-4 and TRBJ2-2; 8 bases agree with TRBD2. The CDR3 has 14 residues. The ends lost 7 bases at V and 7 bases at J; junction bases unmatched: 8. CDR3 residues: CASTDPGGFGELFF. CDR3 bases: TGTGCCAGCACCGATCCGGGGGGGTTCGGGGAGCTGTTTTTT.

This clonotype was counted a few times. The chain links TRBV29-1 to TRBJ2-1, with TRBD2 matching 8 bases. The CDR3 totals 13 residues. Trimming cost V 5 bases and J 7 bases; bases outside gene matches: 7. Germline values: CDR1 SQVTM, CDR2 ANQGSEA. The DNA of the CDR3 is TGCAGCGTTCGGATGAGCGGGGGTAATGAGCAGTTCTTC. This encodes CSVRMSGGNEQFF.

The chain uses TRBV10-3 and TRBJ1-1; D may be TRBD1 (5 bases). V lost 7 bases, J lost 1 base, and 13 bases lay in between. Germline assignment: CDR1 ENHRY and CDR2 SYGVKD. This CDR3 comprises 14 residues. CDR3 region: CAITAGQGNTEAFF. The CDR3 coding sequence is TGTGCCATCACCGCCGGCCAGGGGAACACTGAAGCTTTCTTT.

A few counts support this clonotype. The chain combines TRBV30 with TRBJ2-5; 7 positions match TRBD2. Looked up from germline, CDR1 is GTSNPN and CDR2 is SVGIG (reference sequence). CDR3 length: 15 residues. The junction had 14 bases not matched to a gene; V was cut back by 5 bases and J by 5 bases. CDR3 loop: CAWAKTGTAGETQYF. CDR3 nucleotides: TGTGCCTGGGCGAAGACTGGAACAGCGGGGGAGACCCAGTACTTC.

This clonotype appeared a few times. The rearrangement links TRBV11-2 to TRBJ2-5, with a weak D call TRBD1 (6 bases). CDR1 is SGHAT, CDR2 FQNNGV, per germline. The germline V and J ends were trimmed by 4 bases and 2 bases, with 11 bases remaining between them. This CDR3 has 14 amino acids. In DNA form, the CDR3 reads TGTGCCAGCAGCTCCTGGACAGATCAAGAGACCCAGTACTTC. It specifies CASSSWTDQETQYF.

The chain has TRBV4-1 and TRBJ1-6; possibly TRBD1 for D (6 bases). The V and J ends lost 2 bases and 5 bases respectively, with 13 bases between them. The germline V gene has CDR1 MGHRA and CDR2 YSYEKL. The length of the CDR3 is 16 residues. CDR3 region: CASSQIGGPNNSPLHF. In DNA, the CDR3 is TGCGCCAGCAGCCAAATAGGGGGACCAAATAATTCACCCCTCCACTTT.

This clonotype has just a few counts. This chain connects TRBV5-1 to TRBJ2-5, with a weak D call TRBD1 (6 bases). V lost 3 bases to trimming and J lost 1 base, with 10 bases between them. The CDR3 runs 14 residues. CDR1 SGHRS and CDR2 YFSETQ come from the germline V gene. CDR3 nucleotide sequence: TGCGCCAGCAGCTGGGGACACTCCCAAGAGACCCAGTACTTC. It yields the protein CASSWGHSQETQYF.

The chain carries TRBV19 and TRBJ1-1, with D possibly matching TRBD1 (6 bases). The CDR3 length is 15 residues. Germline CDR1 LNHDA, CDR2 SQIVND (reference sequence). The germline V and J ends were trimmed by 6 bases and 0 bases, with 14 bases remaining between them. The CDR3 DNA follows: TGTGCCAGTAGCCCCCGGGACATCATGAACACTGAAGCTTTCTTT. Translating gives CASSPRDIMNTEAFF.

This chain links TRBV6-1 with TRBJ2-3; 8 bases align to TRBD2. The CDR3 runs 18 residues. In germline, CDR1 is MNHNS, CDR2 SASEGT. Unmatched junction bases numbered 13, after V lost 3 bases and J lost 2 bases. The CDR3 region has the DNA TGTGCCAGCAGTGACCTGCGTGTTCTAGCGGGCCTCACAGATACGCAGTATTTT. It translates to CASSDLRVLAGLTDTQYF.

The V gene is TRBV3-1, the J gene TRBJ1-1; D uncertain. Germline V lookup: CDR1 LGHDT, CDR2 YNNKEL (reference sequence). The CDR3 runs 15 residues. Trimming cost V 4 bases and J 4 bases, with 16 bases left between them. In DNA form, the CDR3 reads TGTGCCAGCAGCCCCATGGGTTCGTATGGCACTGAAGCTTTCTTT. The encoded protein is CASSPMGSYGTEAFF.

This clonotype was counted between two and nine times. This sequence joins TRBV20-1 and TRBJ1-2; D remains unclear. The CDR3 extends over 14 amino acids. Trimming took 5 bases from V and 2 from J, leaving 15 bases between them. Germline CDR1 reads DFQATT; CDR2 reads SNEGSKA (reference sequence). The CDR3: CSASTRHLNYGYTF. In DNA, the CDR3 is TGCAGTGCTTCCACCCGACATTTGAACTATGGCTACACCTTC.

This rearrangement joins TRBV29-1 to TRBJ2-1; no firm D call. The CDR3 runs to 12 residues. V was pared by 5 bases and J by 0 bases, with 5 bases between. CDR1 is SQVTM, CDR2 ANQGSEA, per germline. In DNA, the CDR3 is TGCAGCGTTAGGGACTCCTACAATGAGCAGTTCTTC. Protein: CSVRDSYNEQFF.

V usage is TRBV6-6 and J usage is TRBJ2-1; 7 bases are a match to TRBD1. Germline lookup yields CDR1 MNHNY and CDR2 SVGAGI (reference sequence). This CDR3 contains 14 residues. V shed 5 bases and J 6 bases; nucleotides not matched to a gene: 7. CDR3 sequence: CASSPFRDSNEQFF. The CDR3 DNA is TGTGCCAGCAGTCCATTCCGGGACAGCAATGAGCAGTTCTTC.

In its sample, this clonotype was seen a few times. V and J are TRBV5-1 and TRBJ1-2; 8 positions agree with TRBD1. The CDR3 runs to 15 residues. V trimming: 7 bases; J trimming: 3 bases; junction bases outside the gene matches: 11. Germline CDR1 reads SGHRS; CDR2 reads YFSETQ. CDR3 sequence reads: CASRPPDRDHYGYTF. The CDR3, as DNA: TGCGCCAGCCGCCCTCCGGACAGGGACCACTATGGCTACACCTTC.

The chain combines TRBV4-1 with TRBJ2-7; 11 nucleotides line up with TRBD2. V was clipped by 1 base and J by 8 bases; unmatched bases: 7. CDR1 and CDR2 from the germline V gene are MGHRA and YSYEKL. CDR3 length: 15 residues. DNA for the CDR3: TGCGCCAGCAGCCAAGTCAACGGGACTAGCGGCAAGCAGTACTTC. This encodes CASSQVNGTSGKQYF.

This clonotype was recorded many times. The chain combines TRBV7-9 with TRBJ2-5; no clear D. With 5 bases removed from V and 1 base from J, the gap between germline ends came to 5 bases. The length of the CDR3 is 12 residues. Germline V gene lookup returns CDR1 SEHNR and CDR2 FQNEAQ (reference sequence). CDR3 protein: CASSPPQETQYF. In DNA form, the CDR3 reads TGTGCCAGCAGCCCGCCCCAAGAGACCCAGTACTTC.

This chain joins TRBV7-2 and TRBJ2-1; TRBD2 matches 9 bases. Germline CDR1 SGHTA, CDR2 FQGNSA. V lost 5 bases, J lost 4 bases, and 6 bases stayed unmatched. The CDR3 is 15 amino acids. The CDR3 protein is CASSHIAGEYNEQFF. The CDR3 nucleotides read TGTGCCAGCAGCCACATAGCGGGAGAGTACAATGAGCAGTTCTTC.

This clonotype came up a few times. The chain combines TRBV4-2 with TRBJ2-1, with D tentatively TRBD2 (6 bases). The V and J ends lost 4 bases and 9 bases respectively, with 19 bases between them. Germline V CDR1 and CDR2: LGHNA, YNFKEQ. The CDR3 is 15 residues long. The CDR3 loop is CASSPTSSVLVEQFF. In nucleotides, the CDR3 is TGTGCCAGCAGCCCGACTAGTTCCGTACTTGTTGAGCAGTTCTTC.

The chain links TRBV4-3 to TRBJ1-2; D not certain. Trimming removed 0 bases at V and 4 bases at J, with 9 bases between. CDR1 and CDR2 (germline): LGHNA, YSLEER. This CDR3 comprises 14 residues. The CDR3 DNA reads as TGCGCCAGCAGCCAAGATACAACGGGCTATGGCTACACCTTC. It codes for CASSQDTTGYGYTF.

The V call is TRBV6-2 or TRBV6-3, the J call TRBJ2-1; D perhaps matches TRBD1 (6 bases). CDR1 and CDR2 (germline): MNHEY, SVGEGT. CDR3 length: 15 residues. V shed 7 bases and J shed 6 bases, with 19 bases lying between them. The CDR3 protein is CASTDGQTSGNEQFF. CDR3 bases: TGTGCCAGCACGGATGGACAGACGTCTGGCAATGAGCAGTTCTTC.

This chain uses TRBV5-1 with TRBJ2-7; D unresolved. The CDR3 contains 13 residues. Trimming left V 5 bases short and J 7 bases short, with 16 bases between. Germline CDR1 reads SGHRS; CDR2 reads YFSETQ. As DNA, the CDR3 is TGCGCCAGCAGGCCGGATGGGTCGCGAGAGCAGTACGTC. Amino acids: CASRPDGSREQYV.

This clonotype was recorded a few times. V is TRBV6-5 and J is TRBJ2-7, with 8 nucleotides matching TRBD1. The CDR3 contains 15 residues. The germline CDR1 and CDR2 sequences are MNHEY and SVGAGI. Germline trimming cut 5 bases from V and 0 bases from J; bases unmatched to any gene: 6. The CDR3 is CASSKYRGSSYEQYF. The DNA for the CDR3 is TGTGCCAGCAGTAAATACAGGGGGAGCTCCTACGAGCAGTACTTC.

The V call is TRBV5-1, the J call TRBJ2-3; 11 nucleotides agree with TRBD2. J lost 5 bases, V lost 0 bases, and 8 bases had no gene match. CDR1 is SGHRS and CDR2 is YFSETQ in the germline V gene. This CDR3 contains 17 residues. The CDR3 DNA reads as TGCGCCAGCAGCTTGGACCCTCTAGCGGGGGGAAAAGATACGCAGTATTTT. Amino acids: CASSLDPLAGGKDTQYF. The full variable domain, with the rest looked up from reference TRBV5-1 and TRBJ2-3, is KAGVTQTPRYLIKTRGQQVTLSCSPISGHRSVSWYQQTPGQGLQFLFEYFSETQRNKGNFPGRFSGRQFSNSRSEMNVSTLELGDSALYLCASSLDPLAGGKDTQYFGPGTRLTVL.